This T cell receptor (beta chain) appears in the sequencing data of a study of breast tumors, draining lymph nodes, adjacent tissues. Findings and limits, study-wide: Compared with lymph nodes, tumors were less diverse; compared with nontumor tissue, more. The data were judged consistent with most tumor T cells coming from lymph node and expanding in tumor. Tumor and nontumor repertoires were significantly more similar in luminal-like than in basal-like breast cancer.

From the multiplex PCR reads, TCRdb called clonotypes with MiXCR, one entry per CDR3 protein. In the table there are approximately 150,000 distinct CDR3 sequences, roughly 33% of which are singletons. This clonotype was counted ten times or more. Its specificity is unknown. Breast cancer patients provided tissue from their axillary draining lymph nodes. The germline CDR1 and CDR2 sequences are SQVTM and ANQGSEA. The CDR3 extends over 13 amino acids. The V end was cut by 7 bases, the J end by 7 bases, with 19 bases between. The V call is TRBV29-1, the J call TRBJ1-2; D gene uncertain. The sequencing sample was made of axillary lymph node tissue. This TCR came from a female donor with breast cancer. Some clones in this sample may be carry-over from other donors' samples. CDR3 nucleotides: TGCAGCGCCAGACTATACGACCTAGGTGGCTACACCTTC. Translating gives CSARLYDLGGYTF.